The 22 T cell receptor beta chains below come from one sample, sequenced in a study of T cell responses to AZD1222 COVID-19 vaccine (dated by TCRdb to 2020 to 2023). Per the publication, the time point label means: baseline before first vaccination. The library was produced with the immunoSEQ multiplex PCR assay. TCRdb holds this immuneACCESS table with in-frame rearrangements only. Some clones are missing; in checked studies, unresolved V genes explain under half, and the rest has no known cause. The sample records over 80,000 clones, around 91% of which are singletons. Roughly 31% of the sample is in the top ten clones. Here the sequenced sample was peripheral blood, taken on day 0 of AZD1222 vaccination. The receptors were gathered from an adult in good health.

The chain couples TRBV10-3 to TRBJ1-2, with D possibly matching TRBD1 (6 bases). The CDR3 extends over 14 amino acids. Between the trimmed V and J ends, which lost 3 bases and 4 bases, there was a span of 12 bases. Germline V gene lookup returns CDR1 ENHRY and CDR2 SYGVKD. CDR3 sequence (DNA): TGTGCCATCAGTGACCGGGGGGGCAGCTATGGCTACACCTTC. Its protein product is CAISDRGGSYGYTF.

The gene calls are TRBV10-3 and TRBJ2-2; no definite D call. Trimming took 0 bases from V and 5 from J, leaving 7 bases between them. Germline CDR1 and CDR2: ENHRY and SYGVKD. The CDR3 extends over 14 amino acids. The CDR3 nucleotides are TGTGCCATCAGTGAGTCTGTAGGGACCGGGGAGCTGTTTTTT. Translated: CAISESVGTGELFF.

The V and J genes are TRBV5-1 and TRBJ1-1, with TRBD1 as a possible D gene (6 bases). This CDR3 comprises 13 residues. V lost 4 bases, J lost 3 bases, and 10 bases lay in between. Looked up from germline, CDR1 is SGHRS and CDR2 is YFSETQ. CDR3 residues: CASSPTGHTEAFF. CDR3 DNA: TGCGCCAGCAGCCCAACAGGGCACACTGAAGCTTTCTTT.

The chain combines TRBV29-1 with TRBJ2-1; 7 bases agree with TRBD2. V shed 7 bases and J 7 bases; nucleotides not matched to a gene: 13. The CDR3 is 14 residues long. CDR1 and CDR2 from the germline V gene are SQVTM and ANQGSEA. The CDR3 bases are TGCAGCGCCCCGGGCAGGGAGGGCCGAAATGAGCAGTTCTTC. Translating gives CSAPGREGRNEQFF.

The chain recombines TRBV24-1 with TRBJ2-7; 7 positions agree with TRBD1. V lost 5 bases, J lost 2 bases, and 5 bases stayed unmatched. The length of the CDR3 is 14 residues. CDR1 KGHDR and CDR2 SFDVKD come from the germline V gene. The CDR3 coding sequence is TGTGCCACCAGTGCCCCGGGACAGACCTACGAGCAGTACTTC. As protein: CATSAPGQTYEQYF.

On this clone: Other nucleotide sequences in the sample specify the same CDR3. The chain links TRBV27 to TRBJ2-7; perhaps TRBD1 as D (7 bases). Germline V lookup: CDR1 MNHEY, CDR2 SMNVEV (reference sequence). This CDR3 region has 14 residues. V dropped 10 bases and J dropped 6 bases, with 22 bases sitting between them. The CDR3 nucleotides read TGTGCCAAGATGCGGGGACAGCCTAAGGGCGAGCAGTACTTC. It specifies CAKMRGQPKGEQYF.

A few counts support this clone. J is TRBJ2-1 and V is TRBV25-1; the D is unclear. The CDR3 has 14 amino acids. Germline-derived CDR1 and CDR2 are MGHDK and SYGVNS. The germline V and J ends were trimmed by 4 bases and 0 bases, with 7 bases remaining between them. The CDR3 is CASSGADSYNEQFF. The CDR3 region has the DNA TGTGCCAGCAGTGGGGCGGACTCCTACAATGAGCAGTTCTTC. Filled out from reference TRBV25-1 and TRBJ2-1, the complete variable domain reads EADIYQTPRYLVIGTGKKITLECSQTMGHDKMYWYQQDPGMELHLIHYSYGVNSTEKGDLSSESTVSRIRTEHFPLTLESARPSHTSQYLCASSGADSYNEQFFGPGTRLTVL.

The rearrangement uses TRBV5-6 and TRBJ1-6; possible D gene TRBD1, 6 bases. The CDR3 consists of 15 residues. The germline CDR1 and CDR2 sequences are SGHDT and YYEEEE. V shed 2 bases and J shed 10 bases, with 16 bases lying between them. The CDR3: CASSFLNRVESPLHF. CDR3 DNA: TGTGCCAGCAGCTTCCTGAACAGGGTAGAATCACCCCTCCACTTT.

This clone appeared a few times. The CDR3 nucleotides are TGTGCCACCCGGACCCTTTACGAGCAGTACTTC. Its translation is CATRTLYEQYF. V is TRBV28 and J is TRBJ2-7; no reliable D call. The CDR3 sequence is 11 residues long. Germline CDR1 is MDHEN and CDR2 is SYDVKM. V was clipped by 10 bases and J by 4 bases, with 11 bases between them.

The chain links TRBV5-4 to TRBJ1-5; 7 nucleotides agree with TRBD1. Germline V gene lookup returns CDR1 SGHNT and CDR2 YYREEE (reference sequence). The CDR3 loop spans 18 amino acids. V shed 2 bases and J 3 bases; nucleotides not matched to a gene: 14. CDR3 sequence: CASSLEGGAMDINQPQHF. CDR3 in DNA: TGTGCCAGCAGCTTAGAAGGGGGCGCGATGGACATCAATCAGCCCCAGCATTTT.

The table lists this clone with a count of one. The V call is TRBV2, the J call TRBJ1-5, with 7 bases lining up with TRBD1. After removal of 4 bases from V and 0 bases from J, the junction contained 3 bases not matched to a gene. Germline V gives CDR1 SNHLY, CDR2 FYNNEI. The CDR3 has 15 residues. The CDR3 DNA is TGTGCCAGCAGTGGGGGGACAGATAGCAATCAGCCCCAGCATTTT. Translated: CASSGGTDSNQPQHF.

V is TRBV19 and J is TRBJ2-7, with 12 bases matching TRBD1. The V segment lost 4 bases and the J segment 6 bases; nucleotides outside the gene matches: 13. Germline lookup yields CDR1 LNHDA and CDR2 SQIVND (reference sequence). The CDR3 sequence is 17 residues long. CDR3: CASSTMGQGAGGGEQYF. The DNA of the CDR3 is TGTGCCAGTAGTACCATGGGACAGGGGGCAGGAGGCGGCGAGCAGTACTTC.

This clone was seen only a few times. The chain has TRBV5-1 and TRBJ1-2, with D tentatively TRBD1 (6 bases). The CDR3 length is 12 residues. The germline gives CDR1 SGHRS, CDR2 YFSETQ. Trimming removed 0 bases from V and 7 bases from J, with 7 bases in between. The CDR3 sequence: CASSLDRAGYTF. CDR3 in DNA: TGCGCCAGCAGCTTGGACAGGGCTGGCTACACCTTC.

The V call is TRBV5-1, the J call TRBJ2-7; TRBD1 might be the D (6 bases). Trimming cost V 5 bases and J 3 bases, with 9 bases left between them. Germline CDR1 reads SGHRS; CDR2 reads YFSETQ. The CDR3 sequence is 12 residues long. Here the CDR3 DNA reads TGCGCCAGCAGTCGGGACAACTACGAGCAGTACTTC. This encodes CASSRDNYEQYF.

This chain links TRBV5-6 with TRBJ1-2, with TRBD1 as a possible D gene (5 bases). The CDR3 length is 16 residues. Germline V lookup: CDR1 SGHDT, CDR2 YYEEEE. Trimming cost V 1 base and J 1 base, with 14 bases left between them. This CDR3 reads CASSLPGTHLNYGYTF. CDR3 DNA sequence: TGTGCCAGCAGCTTGCCAGGGACCCACCTTAACTATGGCTACACCTTC.

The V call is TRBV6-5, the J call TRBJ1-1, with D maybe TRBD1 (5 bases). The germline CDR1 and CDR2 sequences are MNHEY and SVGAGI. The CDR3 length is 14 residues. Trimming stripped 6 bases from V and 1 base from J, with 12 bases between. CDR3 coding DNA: TGTGCCAGCAGCCCCCAGACAGCGAACACTGAAGCTTTCTTT. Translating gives CASSPQTANTEAFF.

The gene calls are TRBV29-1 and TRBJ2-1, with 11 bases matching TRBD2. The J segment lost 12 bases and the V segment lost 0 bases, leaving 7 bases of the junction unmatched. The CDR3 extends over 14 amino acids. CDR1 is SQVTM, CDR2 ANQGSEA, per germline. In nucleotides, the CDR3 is TGCAGCGTTGAAGATCAAACTAGCGGGAGTCCGCAGTTCTTC. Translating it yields CSVEDQTSGSPQFF.

CDR3 DNA: TGTGCCAGCAGCTTGAGGGACTCCGGGCCCTCTGGGGCCAACGTCCTGACTTTC. It is translated as CASSLRDSGPSGANVLTF. The rearrangement links TRBV5-4 to TRBJ2-6, with D possibly matching TRBD2 (6 bases). V lost 1 base and J lost 0, with 14 bases in between. The CDR3 is 18 residues long. Per germline, CDR1 SGHNT and CDR2 YYREEE (reference sequence). Full variable domain (rest looked up from reference TRBV5-4 and TRBJ2-6): ETGVTQSPTHLIKTRGQQVTLRCSSQSGHNTVSWYQQALGQGPQFIFQYYREEENGRGNFPPRFSGLQFPNYSSELNVNALELDDSALYLCASSLRDSGPSGANVLTFGAGSRLTVL.

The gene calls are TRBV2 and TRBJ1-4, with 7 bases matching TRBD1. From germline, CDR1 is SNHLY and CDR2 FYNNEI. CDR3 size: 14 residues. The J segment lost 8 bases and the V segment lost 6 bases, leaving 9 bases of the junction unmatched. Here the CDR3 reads CASSEQGREEKLFF. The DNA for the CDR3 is TGTGCCAGCAGCGAACAGGGGAGGGAAGAAAAACTGTTTTTT.

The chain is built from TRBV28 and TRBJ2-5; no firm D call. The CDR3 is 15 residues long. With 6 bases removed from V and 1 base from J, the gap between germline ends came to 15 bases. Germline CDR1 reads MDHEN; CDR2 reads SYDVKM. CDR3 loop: CASRTPPRTQETQYF. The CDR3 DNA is TGTGCCAGCAGAACTCCTCCCCGGACCCAAGAGACCCAGTACTTC.

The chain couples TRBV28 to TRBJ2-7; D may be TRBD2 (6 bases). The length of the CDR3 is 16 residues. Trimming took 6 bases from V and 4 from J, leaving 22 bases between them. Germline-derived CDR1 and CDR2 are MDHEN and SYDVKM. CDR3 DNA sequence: TGTGCCAGCAGGGGTAGCTCGGCGTTAGCGGATTACGAGCAGTACTTC. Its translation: CASRGSSALADYEQYF.

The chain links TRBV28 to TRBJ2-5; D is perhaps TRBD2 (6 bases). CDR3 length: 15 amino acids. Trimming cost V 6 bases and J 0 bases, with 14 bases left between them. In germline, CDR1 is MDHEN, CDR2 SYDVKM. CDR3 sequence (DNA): TGTGCCAGCAGCCTAGGAGGGGCGGACCAAGAGACCCAGTACTTC. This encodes CASSLGGADQETQYF.